The 19 T cell receptor beta chains in this list originate from one sample, sequenced in a study of T cell repertoires in cytomegalovirus infection. These TCRs' antigens remain unknown. TCRdb reprocessed the reads via MiXCR and lists one record per CDR3 protein. The sample holds 680,000 or so distinct CDR3 sequences, around a third seen once. The sequencing used cultured PBMCs, collected from culture after CMV antigen stimulation. The receptors originated from a human donor in good health (CMV status not recorded). Some clones in this sample may be carry-over from other donors' samples.

The V gene is TRBV9, the J gene TRBJ1-3; 8 bases map to TRBD1. The CDR3 consists of 13 residues. V gave up 3 bases and J gave up 10 bases; unmatched junction bases: 6. Germline V gene lookup returns CDR1 SGDLS and CDR2 YYNGEE. The CDR3 is CASSEQGATTIYF. The CDR3 DNA reads TGTGCCAGCAGCGAGCAGGGGGCTACTACCATATATTTT. Based on the CDR3 plus reference TRBV9 and TRBJ1-3, the full variable domain is DSGVTQTPKHLITATGQRVTLRCSPRSGDLSVYWYQQSLDQGLQFLIQYYNGEERAKGNILERFSAQQFPDLHSELNLSSLELGDSALYFCASSEQGATTIYFGEGSWLTVV.

The rearrangement links TRBV23-1 to TRBJ2-3; 7 positions agree with TRBD1. TRBV23-1 is classed as an ORF, of uncertain function. The junction had 17 bases not matched to a gene; V was cut back by 3 bases and J by 5 bases. This CDR3 is 18 amino acids long. The CDR3 region is CASSHNSRQGMRKDTQYF. The CDR3 DNA follows: TGCGCCAGCAGTCACAACTCAAGACAGGGAATGCGCAAAGATACGCAGTATTTT.

This clonotype was seen a handful of times. The J gene is TRBJ2-7, the V gene TRBV4-3; possible D gene TRBD1, 5 bases. CDR1 is LGHNA, CDR2 YSLEER, per germline. V was shortened by 0 bases and J by 6 bases, with 21 bases between the two germline ends. This CDR3 contains 17 residues. The CDR3 reads CASSQEGPPGFISEQYF. The CDR3 region has the DNA TGCGCCAGCAGCCAAGAAGGGCCTCCAGGGTTTATTTCCGAGCAGTACTTC.

The V and J genes are TRBV19 and TRBJ2-4, with a weak D call TRBD1 (7 bases). Germline CDR1 LNHDA, CDR2 SQIVND (reference sequence). V lost 6 bases to trimming and J lost 7 bases, with 16 bases between them. The CDR3 extends over 14 amino acids. The CDR3 sequence: CASRTTGAGNIQYF. The CDR3 nucleotides read TGTGCCAGTAGAACTACAGGGGCGGGGAACATTCAGTACTTC. The full variable domain, its missing parts supplied by reference TRBV19 and TRBJ2-4, is DGGITQSPKYLFRKEGQNVTLSCEQNLNHDAMYWYRQDPGQGLRLIYYSQIVNDFQKGDIAEGYSVSREKKESFPLTVTSAQKNPTAFYLCASRTTGAGNIQYFGAGTRLSVL.

The chain is built from TRBV6-2 or TRBV6-3 and TRBJ1-1, with D perhaps matching TRBD1 (6 bases). The CDR3 length is 14 residues. V was trimmed by 6 bases and J by 7 bases, leaving 18 bases between them. Germline CDR1 reads MNHEY; CDR2 reads SVGEGT. The CDR3 loop is CASRRAGDLGEAFF. The CDR3 bases are TGTGCCAGCAGGAGAGCAGGGGATCTGGGTGAAGCTTTCTTT.

The CDR3 loop is CASSPDRTGNTIYF. In DNA, the CDR3 is TGTGCCAGCAGCCCCGACAGGACTGGAAACACCATATATTTT. The chain recombines TRBV2 with TRBJ1-3, with a tentative D call TRBD1 (6 bases). Trimming pared 6 bases from V and 2 bases from J, leaving 11 bases between. The CDR3 covers 14 residues. Germline V lookup: CDR1 SNHLY, CDR2 FYNNEI. Based on the CDR3 plus reference TRBV2 and TRBJ1-3, the full variable domain is EPEVTQTPSHQVTQMGQEVILRCVPISNHLYFYWYRQILGQKVEFLVSFYNNEISEKSEIFDDQFSVERPDGSNFTLKIRSTKLEDSAMYFCASSPDRTGNTIYFGEGSWLTVV.

This rearrangement joins TRBV2 to TRBJ2-7, with TRBD2 as a possible D gene (6 bases). V shed 7 bases and J shed 1 base, with 11 bases lying between them. Germline-derived CDR1 and CDR2 are SNHLY and FYNNEI. The CDR3 is 13 residues long. The CDR3: CASIWTTSYEQYF. CDR3 nucleotides: TGTGCCAGCATTTGGACTACTTCCTACGAGCAGTACTTC. Full variable domain (outside the CDR3, taken from reference TRBV2 and TRBJ2-7): EPEVTQTPSHQVTQMGQEVILRCVPISNHLYFYWYRQILGQKVEFLVSFYNNEISEKSEIFDDQFSVERPDGSNFTLKIRSTKLEDSAMYFCASIWTTSYEQYFGPGTRLTVT.

This clonotype was counted only a few times. The rearrangement joins TRBV7-2 to TRBJ2-3; D possibly uses TRBD1 or TRBD2 (5 bases each). This CDR3 has 11 amino acids. In germline, CDR1 is SGHTA, CDR2 FQGNSA. Trimming removed 2 bases at V and 14 bases at J, with 11 bases between. The CDR3 here is CASSLRGVGYF. The CDR3 DNA is TGTGCCAGCAGCTTACGAGGGGTGGGGTATTTT.

This clonotype occurred many times. The gene calls are TRBV7-2 and TRBJ1-1, with TRBD1 as a possible D gene (5 bases). The germline V and J ends were trimmed by 1 base and 1 base, with 10 bases remaining between them. Germline CDR1 and CDR2: SGHTA and FQGNSA. The CDR3 covers 15 residues. The CDR3 sequence is CASSLGVGGNTEAFF. As DNA, the CDR3 is TGTGCCAGCAGCTTAGGGGTTGGGGGGAACACTGAAGCTTTCTTT.

The CDR3 loop is CATSDFGRDQPQHF. CDR3 nucleotides: TGTGCCACCAGTGATTTCGGCAGGGACCAGCCCCAGCATTTT. The rearrangement uses TRBV24-1 and TRBJ1-5; D may be TRBD1 (5 bases). The germline gives CDR1 KGHDR, CDR2 SFDVKD. Trimming removed 1 base from V and 7 bases from J, with 10 bases in between. This CDR3 has 14 residues.

The gene calls are TRBV6-1 and TRBJ1-1; D possibly corresponds to TRBD1 (6 bases). In germline, CDR1 is MNHNS, CDR2 SASEGT. Trimming shortened V by 5 bases and J by 12 bases, and 13 bases separated the two germline ends. The CDR3 runs 11 residues. CDR3 loop: CASSRGTLTFF. The CDR3 DNA is TGTGCCAGCAGTCGAGGGACATTAACTTTCTTT.

V usage is TRBV20-1 and J usage is TRBJ2-3; 8 bases align to TRBD2. V lost 4 bases and J lost 6; bases outside the gene matches: 9. This CDR3 spans 14 amino acids. Germline V gene sequence: CDR1 DFQATT, CDR2 SNEGSKA (reference sequence). Written as DNA, the CDR3 is TGCAGTGCTACTCGACGCGGGAGGTTTGATACGCAGTATTTT. Encoded protein: CSATRRGRFDTQYF.

The rearrangement uses TRBV5-4 and TRBJ2-1, with TRBD1 matching over 11 bases. Germline CDR1 reads SGHNT; CDR2 reads YYREEE (reference sequence). Trimming cost V 0 bases and J 9 bases; bases outside gene matches: 5. This CDR3 contains 15 residues. CDR3 in DNA: TGTGCCAGCAGCTTGGCGCCGGGACAGGGGGGTGAGCAGTTCTTC. Its protein product is CASSLAPGQGGEQFF. The variable domain in full, completed from reference TRBV5-4 and TRBJ2-1, reads ETGVTQSPTHLIKTRGQQVTLRCSSQSGHNTVSWYQQALGQGPQFIFQYYREEENGRGNFPPRFSGLQFPNYSSELNVNALELDDSALYLCASSLAPGQGGEQFFGPGTRLTVL.

The chain joins TRBV20-1 to TRBJ2-5, with 9 nucleotides matching TRBD1. Germline V gene lookup returns CDR1 DFQATT and CDR2 SNEGSKA (reference sequence). The V and J ends lost 6 bases and 5 bases, in that order; junction bases with no gene match: 7. This CDR3 is 13 amino acids long. The DNA of the CDR3 is TGCAGTGCGGACCTGACAGGGGGGGAGACCCAGTACTTC. Residues: CSADLTGGETQYF.

This chain connects TRBV12-3 or TRBV12-4 to TRBJ2-3, with D unresolved. Trimming removed 4 bases from V and 4 bases from J, with 3 bases in between. The CDR3 runs 11 residues. DNA for the CDR3: TGTGCCAGCAGTTGGTCAGATACGCAGTATTTT. Amino acid sequence: CASSWSDTQYF.

The rearrangement joins TRBV25-1 to TRBJ2-4; weak D call: TRBD1 (7 bases). V was trimmed by 3 bases and J by 8 bases, leaving 14 bases between them. The CDR3 is made up of 14 amino acids. Germline V gene lookup returns CDR1 MGHDK and CDR2 SYGVNS. DNA of the CDR3: TGTGCCAGCAGTGATACGGAGGGGGCCGACATTCAGTACTTC. Translating gives CASSDTEGADIQYF.

This clonotype was counted only a few times. CDR3 loop: CASSRAGVETQYF. The CDR3 DNA reads TGTGCCAGCAGCCGTGCGGGAGTAGAGACCCAGTACTTC. This chain links TRBV7-9 with TRBJ2-5; 7 positions match TRBD2. V trimming: 5 bases; J trimming: 4 bases; junction bases outside the gene matches: 4. The length of the CDR3 is 13 residues. Germline lookup yields CDR1 SEHNR and CDR2 FQNEAQ (reference sequence).

This clonotype turned up a few times. The V call is TRBV25-1, the J call TRBJ2-4, with 11 bases identical to TRBD2. Germline CDR1 is MGHDK and CDR2 is SYGVNS. This CDR3 contains 17 residues. V trimming: 5 bases; J trimming: 1 base; junction bases outside the gene matches: 7. The CDR3, as DNA: TGTGCCAGCAGTCCGGCTAGCGGGAGGTGGGCCAAAAACATTCAGTACTTC. Translated, it gives CASSPASGRWAKNIQYF.

This clonotype occurred many times. This chain connects TRBV7-2 to TRBJ2-7; 15 nucleotides align to TRBD2. Losses at the gene ends were 5 bases for V and 7 bases for J; bases not matched to a gene: 12. The CDR3 has 17 residues. Germline values: CDR1 SGHTA, CDR2 FQGNSA. CDR3 sequence reads: CASSPPGLAGGPKEQYF. The CDR3 DNA reads as TGTGCCAGCAGCCCGCCTGGACTAGCGGGAGGGCCAAAAGAGCAGTACTTC.